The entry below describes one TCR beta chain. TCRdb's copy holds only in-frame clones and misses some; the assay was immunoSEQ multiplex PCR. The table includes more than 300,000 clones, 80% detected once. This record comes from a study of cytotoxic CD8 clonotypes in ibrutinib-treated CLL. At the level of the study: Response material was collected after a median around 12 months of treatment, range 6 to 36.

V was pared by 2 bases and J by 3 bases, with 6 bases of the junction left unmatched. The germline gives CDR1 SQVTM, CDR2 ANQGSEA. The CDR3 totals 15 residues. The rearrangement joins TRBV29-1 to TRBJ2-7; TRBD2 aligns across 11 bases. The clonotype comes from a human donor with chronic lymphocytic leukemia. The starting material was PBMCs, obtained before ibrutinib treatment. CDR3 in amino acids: CSVESLAGAVYEQYF. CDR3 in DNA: TGCAGCGTTGAATCACTAGCGGGAGCCGTCTACGAGCAGTACTTC.